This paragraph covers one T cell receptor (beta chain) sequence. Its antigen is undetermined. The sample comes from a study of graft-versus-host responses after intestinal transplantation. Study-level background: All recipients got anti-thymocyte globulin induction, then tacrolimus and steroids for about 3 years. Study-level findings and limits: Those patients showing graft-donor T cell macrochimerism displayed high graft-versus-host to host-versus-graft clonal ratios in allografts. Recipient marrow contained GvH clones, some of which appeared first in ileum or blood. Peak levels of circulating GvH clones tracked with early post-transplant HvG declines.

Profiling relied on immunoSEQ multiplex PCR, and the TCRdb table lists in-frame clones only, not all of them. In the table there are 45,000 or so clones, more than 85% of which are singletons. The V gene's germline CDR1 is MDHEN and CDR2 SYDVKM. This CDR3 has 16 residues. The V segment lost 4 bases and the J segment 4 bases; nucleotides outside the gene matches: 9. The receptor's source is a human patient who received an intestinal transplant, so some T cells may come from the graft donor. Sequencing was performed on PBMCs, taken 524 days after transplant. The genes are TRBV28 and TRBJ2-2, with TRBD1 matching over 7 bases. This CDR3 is CASSSGTDHPTGELFF. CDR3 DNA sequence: TGTGCCAGCAGTTCGGGGACAGATCACCCCACCGGGGAGCTGTTTTTT.